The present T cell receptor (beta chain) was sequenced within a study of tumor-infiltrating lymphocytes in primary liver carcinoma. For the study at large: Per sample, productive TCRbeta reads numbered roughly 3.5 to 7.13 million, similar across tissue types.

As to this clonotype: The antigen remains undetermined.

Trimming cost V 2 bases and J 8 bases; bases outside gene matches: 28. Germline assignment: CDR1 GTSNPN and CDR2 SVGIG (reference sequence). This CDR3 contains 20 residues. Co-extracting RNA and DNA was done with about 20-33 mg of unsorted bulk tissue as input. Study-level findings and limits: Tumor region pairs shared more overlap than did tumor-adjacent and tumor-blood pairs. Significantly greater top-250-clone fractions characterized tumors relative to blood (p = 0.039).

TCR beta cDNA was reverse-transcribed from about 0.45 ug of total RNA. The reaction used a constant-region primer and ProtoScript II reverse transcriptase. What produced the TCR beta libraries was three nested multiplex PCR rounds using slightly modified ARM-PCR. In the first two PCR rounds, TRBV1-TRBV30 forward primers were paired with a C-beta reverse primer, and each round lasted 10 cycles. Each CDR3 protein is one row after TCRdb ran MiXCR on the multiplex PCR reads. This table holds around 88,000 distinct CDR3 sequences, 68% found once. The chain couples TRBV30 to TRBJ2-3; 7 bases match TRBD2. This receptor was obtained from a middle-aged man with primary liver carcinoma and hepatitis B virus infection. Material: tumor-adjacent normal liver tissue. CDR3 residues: CAWSPQLSSGLPVSPGTQYF. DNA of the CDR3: TGTGCCTGGAGTCCCCAACTGAGTAGCGGGTTGCCCGTTTCCCCAGGTACGCAGTATTTT.